This T cell receptor (beta chain) was identified in a study of cytomegalovirus exposure and HLA in healthy donors. Notes on the study in general: CMV serostatus stood as the only immune exposure information on hand. Roughly uniform sequencing depth across donors was assumed, possibly incorrectly. In a later analysis, TCR beta V- and J-gene trimming was associated with a missense DCLRE1C variant.

Donors likely had unrecorded immune exposures despite being nominally healthy when sampled. For this clone: No antigen is known for it.

Amplification used 60 Vbeta primers and 13 Jbeta primers. Only in-frame clones appear in the TCRdb table, and some are missing; sequencing was by immunoSEQ multiplex PCR. The table has roughly 73,000 clones, 70% to 85% seen once. This CDR3 spans 15 amino acids. Germline V lookup: CDR1 MNHEY, CDR2 SMNVEV (reference sequence). The germline V and J ends were trimmed by 4 bases and 8 bases, with 20 bases remaining between them. The source material was PBMCs. This TCR derives from a woman between 50 and 59 years old in good health and CMV-seronegative. The rearrangement joins TRBV27 to TRBJ1-1; D unclear. CDR3 sequence: CASSSLLRIAEEAFF. CDR3 nucleotide sequence: TGTGCCAGCAGTTCTCTATTGAGGATCGCGGAGGAAGCTTTCTTT.